Many counts were recorded for the clone carrying this T cell receptor (beta chain). Its matching antigen is unknown. This sample was taken from a study of T cells in Graves' hyperthyroidism and ophthalmopathy. This CDR3 contains 11 residues. V was shortened by 5 bases and J by 6 bases, with 10 bases between the two germline ends. From germline, CDR1 is GTSNPN and CDR2 SVGIG (reference sequence). Study-wide points: Stable hyperthyroidism was told apart from ophthalmopathy by a model built on 13 V-J features. Expanded thyroid clonotypes (above 0.001) were mostly also found in blood.

Template material for amplifying TCR beta CDR3 regions consisted of RNA transcripts. TCR CDR3 regions were first amplified by RT-PCR with HTBI primers. TCRdb fed the multiplex PCR reads into MiXCR, producing one record per CDR3 protein. This sample has about 640,000 distinct CDR3 sequences; about 20% occur once, and the top ten carry under 35%. The origin of this receptor is a man aged 25-45 years with Graves' ophthalmopathy. The sample comprised blood. J is TRBJ1-2 and V is TRBV30; maybe TRBD1 (6 bases). As DNA, the CDR3 is TGTGCCTGGGACAGGATCCATGGCTACACCTTC. Its protein is CAWDRIHGYTF.